This entry lists 17 T cell receptor beta chains sequenced from one sample in a study of identical twins. TCRdb re-called the 5' RACE reads with MiXCR, one entry per CDR3 protein. The sample consists of 1.5 million to 2 million distinct CDR3 sequences, about 32% of them appearing once. Sequencing was performed on cord blood. These receptor sequences come from a newborn girl in good health.

A few counts support this clonotype. This chain joins TRBV20-1 and TRBJ1-6; 8 bases fit TRBD1. Germline V gene sequence: CDR1 DFQATT, CDR2 SNEGSKA (reference sequence). The trim removed 1 base at V and 0 bases at J, leaving 17 bases unmatched. CDR3 size: 21 residues. In DNA form, the CDR3 reads TGCAGTGCTAGAGGCCACCCCTTTGGGACAGGTCTTAGCTCCTATAATTCACCCCTCCACTTT. Translating gives CSARGHPFGTGLSSYNSPLHF.

This clonotype was counted a few times. CDR3 sequence: CASSPSIVLAGGETQYF. The CDR3 DNA reads TGTGCCAGCAGCCCAAGTATAGTCCTAGCGGGGGGTGAGACCCAGTACTTC. This chain links TRBV4-2 with TRBJ2-5; 11 nucleotides line up with TRBD2. CDR3 length equals 17 residues. Germline V lookup: CDR1 LGHNA, CDR2 YNFKEQ. Germline trimming cut 4 bases from V and 5 bases from J; bases unmatched to any gene: 12.

This clonotype was seen more than once but under ten times. The chain couples TRBV10-3 to TRBJ1-5, with 9 bases lining up with TRBD1. Trimming removed 8 bases from V and 0 bases from J; junction bases left unmatched: 5. The CDR3 loop spans 15 amino acids. Germline CDR1 reads ENHRY; CDR2 reads SYGVKD. The CDR3 sequence: CAIGGTGHSNQPQHF. The CDR3 DNA reads as TGTGCCATCGGGGGGACAGGGCATAGCAATCAGCCCCAGCATTTT.

V is TRBV25-1 and J is TRBJ1-2, with no clear D. The V gene's germline CDR1 is MGHDK and CDR2 SYGVNS. V lost 8 bases, J lost 3 bases, and 4 bases lay in between. The CDR3 spans 10 residues. CDR3 region: CASPYYGYTF. The DNA of the CDR3 is TGTGCCAGCCCCTACTATGGCTACACCTTC.

This clonotype was seen only a few times. The chain couples TRBV6-4 to TRBJ2-7, with TRBD2 matching 10 bases. The CDR3 runs 14 residues. The junction had 4 bases not matched to a gene; V was cut back by 8 bases and J by 0 bases. The V gene's germline CDR1 is MRHNA and CDR2 SNTAGT. CDR3: CASHSGRSSYEQYF. The CDR3, as DNA: TGTGCCAGCCATAGCGGGAGGAGCTCCTACGAGCAGTACTTC.

The gene calls are TRBV3-1 and TRBJ1-6; D remains unclear. CDR3 length equals 15 residues. Germline CDR1 LGHDT, CDR2 YNNKEL (reference sequence). The V and J ends lost 5 bases and 6 bases respectively, with 14 bases between them. For the CDR3, the DNA is TGTGCCAGCAGCAAGAATGGGCACCTTAATTCACCCCTCCACTTT. Translated: CASSKNGHLNSPLHF.

The chain carries TRBV20-1 and TRBJ2-2, with D possibly matching TRBD1 (6 bases). The germline gives CDR1 DFQATT, CDR2 SNEGSKA (reference sequence). This CDR3 has 11 residues. V lost 6 bases and J 10 bases, leaving 12 bases between the germline ends. The CDR3 sequence is CSARRQVELFF. The CDR3 DNA sequence: TGCAGTGCCAGACGACAGGTGGAGCTGTTTTTT.

The CDR3 here is CSAPSGRLQETQYF. The DNA of the CDR3 is TGCAGTGCTCCTAGCGGGCGCCTCCAAGAGACCCAGTACTTC. The chain uses TRBV20-1 and TRBJ2-4; 8 bases line up with TRBD2. The DNA end is a closer match to TRBJ2-5, so the J assignment may be wrong. Germline CDR1 DFQATT, CDR2 SNEGSKA (reference sequence). The CDR3 runs 14 residues.

The chain links TRBV12-3 or TRBV12-4 to TRBJ2-1; TRBD1 matches 7 bases. V was pared by 6 bases and J by 1 base, with 6 bases of the junction left unmatched. The CDR3 spans 15 residues. CDR3 nucleotide sequence: TGTGCCAGCAGCCTGGGACAGCTATCCTACAATGAGCAGTTCTTC. Its protein is CASSLGQLSYNEQFF.

Details on this clonotype: A much larger clone is a single base away; this may be a read error. CDR3: CVSSQDRAGSRNYGYTF. The CDR3 DNA follows: TGTGTCAGCAGCCAAGATCGAGCAGGGTCCCGTAACTATGGCTACACCTTC. The rearrangement joins TRBV4-2 to TRBJ1-2, with D possibly matching TRBD1 (5 bases). Germline lookup yields CDR1 LGHNA and CDR2 YNFKEQ. CDR3 length equals 17 residues.

This chain joins TRBV12-3 or TRBV12-4 and TRBJ2-3; D perhaps matches TRBD2 (6 bases). The CDR3 has 14 amino acids. Trimming removed 9 bases at V and 2 bases at J, with 15 bases between. The CDR3 DNA is TGTGCCAGTCAACGGGGGTTATTCACAGATACGCAGTATTTT. This gives the protein CASQRGLFTDTQYF.

This clonotype was seen more than once but under ten times. This rearrangement joins TRBV3-1 to TRBJ2-5; TRBD2 matches 9 bases. The CDR3 runs 14 residues. Germline assignment: CDR1 LGHDT and CDR2 YNNKEL (reference sequence). V lost 1 base, J lost 13 bases, and 10 bases stayed unmatched. CDR3 region: CASSQGTSDYERYF. DNA of the CDR3: TGTGCCAGCAGCCAAGGGACTAGCGATTACGAGCGGTACTTC.

This chain joins TRBV24-1 and TRBJ2-4; possibly TRBD1 or TRBD2 for D (5 bases each). The V end was cut by 4 bases, the J end by 0 bases, with 15 bases between. Germline loops: CDR1 KGHDR, CDR2 SFDVKD. CDR3 size: 17 residues. This chain's CDR3 is CATSDLRAGLAKNIQYF. The CDR3, as DNA: TGTGCCACCAGTGACCTGAGGGCAGGGCTAGCCAAAAACATTCAGTACTTC.

V and J are TRBV13 and TRBJ2-3, with TRBD2 matching over 7 bases. Germline values: CDR1 PRHDT, CDR2 FYEKMQ (reference sequence). There are 16 residues in the CDR3. Trimming removed 4 bases from V and 6 bases from J; junction bases left unmatched: 13. The CDR3 sequence: CASSYRSSGATDTQYF. The CDR3 DNA sequence: TGTGCCAGCAGCTACCGATCTAGCGGAGCCACGGATACGCAGTATTTT.

This clonotype has a handful of counts. The chain links TRBV21-1 to TRBJ1-1. TRBV21-1 counts as a pseudogene. CDR3 length: 14 amino acids. The CDR3: CASSKVRPNTEAFF. CDR3 nucleotide sequence: TGTGCCAGCAGCAAAGTTAGACCGAACACTGAAGCTTTCTTT.

About this clonotype itself: Mismatch with germline at one junction end may stem from a read error. The chain links TRBV3-1 to TRBJ2-5, with no clear D. The CDR3 runs to 11 residues. Germline-derived CDR1 and CDR2 are LGHDT and YNNKEL (reference sequence). CDR3 nucleotides: TGTGCCGGCAGCCATCGGGAGACCCAGTACTTC. Its translation is CAGSHRETQYF.

This clonotype was found a few times. The gene calls are TRBV5-1 and TRBJ1-4; 12 bases match TRBD1. Per germline, CDR1 SGHRS and CDR2 YFSETQ. This CDR3 comprises 15 residues. The J segment lost 8 bases and the V segment lost 4 bases, leaving 6 bases of the junction unmatched. The CDR3: CASSAPGTGGEKLFF. CDR3 coding DNA: TGCGCCAGCAGCGCTCCCGGGACAGGGGGCGAAAAACTGTTTTTT.